This entry concerns a single T cell receptor beta chain. This sample was taken from a study of blood T cell repertoires in COVID-19. Overall study: From the United States, Italy and Spain came samples of acute and convalescent COVID-19.

V was clipped by 8 bases and J by 6 bases; unmatched bases: 10. CDR3 length: 14 residues. Germline CDR1 reads MNHEY; CDR2 reads SMNVEV (reference sequence). Original data processing: Reference gene primer amplification in the assay estimated nucleated cell counts. The method was immunoSEQ multiplex PCR; TCRdb's version includes in-frame clones alone and lacks a portion of them. The V and J calls and clone size were taken over from that table, and D and trimming were inferred from the DNA. The repertoire has around 450,000 clones, about 89% of them found once; the top ten carry about 4.5%. This receptor was obtained from a woman in her 30s with acute or convalescent COVID-19. The genes are TRBV27 and TRBJ1-1; 9 bases map to TRBD1. What was sequenced was peripheral blood. CDR3 protein: CASGRDRARPEAFF. The CDR3, as DNA: TGTGCCAGCGGCCGGGACAGGGCGCGTCCTGAAGCTTTCTTT.